This T cell receptor beta chain derives from a study of blood T cell repertoires in COVID-19. Study background: The United States, Italy and Spain were the sources of the acute and convalescent COVID-19 samples.

Trimming stripped 7 bases from V and 7 bases from J, with 13 bases between. The CDR3 consists of 12 residues. Germline values: CDR1 MDHEN, CDR2 SYDVKM. Using immunoSEQ multiplex PCR, the repertoire was profiled, and TCRdb retains in-frame clones only, with some absent. The data contain approximately 230,000 clones, approximately 90% of them singletons. This clonotype was sampled from a man between 18 and 35 years old with active or convalescent COVID-19. V and J are TRBV28 and TRBJ1-2; D remains unclear. Sequences were obtained from peripheral blood. DNA for the CDR3: TGTGCCAGCAATATTGGCCAGATTGGCTACACCTTC. It encodes CASNIGQIGYTF.